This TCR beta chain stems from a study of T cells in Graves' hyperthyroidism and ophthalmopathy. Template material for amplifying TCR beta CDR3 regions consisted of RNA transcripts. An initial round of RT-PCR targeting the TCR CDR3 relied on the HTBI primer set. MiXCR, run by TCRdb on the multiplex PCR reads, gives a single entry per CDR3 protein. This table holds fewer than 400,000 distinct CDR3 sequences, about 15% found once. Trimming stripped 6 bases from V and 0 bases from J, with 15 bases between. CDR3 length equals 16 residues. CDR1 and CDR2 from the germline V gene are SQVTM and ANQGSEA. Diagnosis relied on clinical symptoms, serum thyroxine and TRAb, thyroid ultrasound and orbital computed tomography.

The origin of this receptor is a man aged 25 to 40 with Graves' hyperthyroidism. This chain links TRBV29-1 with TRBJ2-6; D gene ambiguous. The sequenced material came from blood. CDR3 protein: CSVTTDVNSGANVLTF. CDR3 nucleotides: TGCAGCGTCACCACCGACGTGAACTCTGGGGCCAACGTCCTGACTTTC.